This T cell receptor (beta chain) appears in the sequencing data of a study of CD8 T cells in Susac syndrome (dated by TCRdb to the late 2010s). Looking at the study overall: Whether CD8+ T cell activation and differentiation in Susac syndrome was antigen driven was tested using repertoire sequencing.

Beyond this particular receptor, the publication reports: The number of individuals in the TCR sequencing and HLA analysis was recognized as being relatively small.

Comment on this clonotype: Its antigen remains unidentified. Qualities for individual bases were not recorded, and no much larger clone is one base off.

According to the germline V gene, CDR1 reads SQVTM and CDR2 reads ANQGSEA. The germline V end is reduced by 5 bases and the J end by 7 bases; junction bases left unmatched: 4. The CDR3 covers 13 residues, taking in both the cysteine and the phenylalanine. Here the CDR3 DNA is all that survives: 39 bases in frame from base 1. Peripheral blood CD8+ and CD4+ T cells from healthy donors, Susac syndrome patients and multiple sclerosis patients were profiled by high-throughput TCR beta sequencing. Treatment-naive patients with stable or active relapsing-remitting disease fulfilling revised McDonald criteria were used as multiple sclerosis controls. Bulk CD8+ and CD4+ T cells were purified by magnetic negative isolation, while CD8+ TEMRA cells were enriched using FACS. Blood was drawn into EDTA tubes, processed within 24 hours, and PBMCs were isolated by density gradient centrifugation. PBMCs intended for TCR sequencing were cryopreserved in liquid nitrogen and were subsequently thawed in a 37 degrees C water bath. The sorted or isolated CD4+, CD8+ and CD8+ TEMRA cells reached a purity of at least 90%.

RNA was extracted with the RNeasy kit and 0.5 to 1 ug was reverse transcribed using random hexamers. The immunoSEQ multiplex PCR assay, covering 54 Vbeta and 13 Jbeta segments, was used to amplify TCR beta CDR3 regions. PCR amplification bias was corrected by using a synthetic template baseline for primer optimization and computational correction. The published analysis was carried out like this. Reads were annotated to V, D and J genes per IMGT and analyzed with immunoSEQ Analyzer, keeping only productive sequences. Clonality was computed as one minus Shannon entropy normalized by log2 of the number of productive unique sequences. For each patient and control, public and private clones were evaluated among the 100 most prevalent clones. Clones were defined as Susac-specific if absent from the healthy and MS cohorts, from more than 900 published viral clones and from other ImmuneACCESS disease sequences. Using fastp at Q25 and MiXCR, TCRdb reprocessed the public reads and kept productive beta chains. Rows matching on CDR3 protein sequence are summarized as one entry with the most common DNA and genes. The V and J calls reflect TCRdb's pipeline rather than the authors' work. In this sample the table shows about 200,000 distinct CDR3 sequences, about 95% of which occur a single time. The ten largest clonotypes hold approximately 0.093% of the sample.

Sequencing was performed on CD4+ T cells from PBMCs. The receptor comes from a human donor with multiple sclerosis. The chain couples TRBV29-1 to TRBJ1-4, with 10 central nucleotides matching TRBD1. The sequence in DNA is TGCAGCGTTTGGACAGGGGGTCGTGAAAAACTGTTTTTT. Its coded protein is CSVWTGGREKLFF.